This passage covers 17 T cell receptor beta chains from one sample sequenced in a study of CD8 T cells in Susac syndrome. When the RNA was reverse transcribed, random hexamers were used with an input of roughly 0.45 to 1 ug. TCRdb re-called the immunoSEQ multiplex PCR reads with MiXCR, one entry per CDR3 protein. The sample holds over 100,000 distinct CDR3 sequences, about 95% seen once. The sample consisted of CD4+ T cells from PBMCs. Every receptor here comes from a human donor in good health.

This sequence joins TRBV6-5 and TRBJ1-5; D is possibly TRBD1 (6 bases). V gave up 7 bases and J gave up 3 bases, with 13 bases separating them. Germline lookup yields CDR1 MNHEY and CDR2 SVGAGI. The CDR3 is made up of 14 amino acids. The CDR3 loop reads CASIGGTHNQPQHF. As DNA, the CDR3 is TGTGCCAGCATAGGAGGGACACACAATCAGCCCCAGCATTTT.

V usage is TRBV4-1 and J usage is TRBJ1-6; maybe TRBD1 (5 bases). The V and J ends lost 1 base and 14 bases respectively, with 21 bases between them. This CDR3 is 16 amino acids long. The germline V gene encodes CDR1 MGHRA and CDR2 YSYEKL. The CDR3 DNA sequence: TGCGCCAGCAGCCAAGCCGCGCGGGACCCCGCGATGGCCCTCCACTTT. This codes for CASSQAARDPAMALHF.

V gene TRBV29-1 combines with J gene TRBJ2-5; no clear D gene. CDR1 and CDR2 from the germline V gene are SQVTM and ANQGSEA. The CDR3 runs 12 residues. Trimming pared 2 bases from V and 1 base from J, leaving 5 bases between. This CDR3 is CSVERPQETQYF. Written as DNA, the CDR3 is TGCAGCGTTGAACGCCCCCAAGAGACCCAGTACTTC.

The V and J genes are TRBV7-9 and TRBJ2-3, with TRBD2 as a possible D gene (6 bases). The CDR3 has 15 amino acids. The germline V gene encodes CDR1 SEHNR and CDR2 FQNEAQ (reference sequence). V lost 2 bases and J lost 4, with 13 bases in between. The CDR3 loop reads CASSLTGEFADTQYF. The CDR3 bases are TGTGCCAGCAGCTTAACGGGGGAATTTGCAGATACGCAGTATTTT.

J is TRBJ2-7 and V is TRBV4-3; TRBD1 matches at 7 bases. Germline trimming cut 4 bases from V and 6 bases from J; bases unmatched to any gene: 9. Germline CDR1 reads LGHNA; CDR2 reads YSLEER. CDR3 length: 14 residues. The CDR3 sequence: CASSRKTGQAEQYF. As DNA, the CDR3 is TGCGCCAGCAGCCGAAAGACAGGGCAAGCCGAGCAGTACTTC.

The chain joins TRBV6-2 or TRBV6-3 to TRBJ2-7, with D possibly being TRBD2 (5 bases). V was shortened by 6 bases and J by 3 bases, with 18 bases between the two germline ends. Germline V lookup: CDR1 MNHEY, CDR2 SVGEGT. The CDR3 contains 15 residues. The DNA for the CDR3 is TGTGCCAGCAGCCAAGGACTGTCCGGATACTACGAGCAGTACTTC. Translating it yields CASSQGLSGYYEQYF.

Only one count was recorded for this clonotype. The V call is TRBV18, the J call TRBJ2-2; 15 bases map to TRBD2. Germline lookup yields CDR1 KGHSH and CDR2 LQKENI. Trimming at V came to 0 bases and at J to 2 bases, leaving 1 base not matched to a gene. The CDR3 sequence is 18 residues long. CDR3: CASSPPGLAGGNTGELFF. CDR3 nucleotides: TGTGCCAGCTCACCACCGGGACTAGCGGGGGGCAACACCGGGGAGCTGTTTTTT.

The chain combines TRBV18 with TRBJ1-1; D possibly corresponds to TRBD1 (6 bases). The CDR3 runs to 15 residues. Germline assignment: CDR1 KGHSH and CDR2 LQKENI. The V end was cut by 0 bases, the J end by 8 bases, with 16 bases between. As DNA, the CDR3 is TGTGCCAGCTCACCACCGTACGACAGGATTACCGAAGCTTTCTTT. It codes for CASSPPYDRITEAFF.

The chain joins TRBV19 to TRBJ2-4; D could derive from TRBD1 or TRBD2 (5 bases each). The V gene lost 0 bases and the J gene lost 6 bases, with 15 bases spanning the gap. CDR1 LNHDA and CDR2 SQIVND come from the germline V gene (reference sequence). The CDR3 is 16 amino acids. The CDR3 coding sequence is TGTGCCAGTAGTATAGAACCTTCCCGGGACCTAAACATTCAGTACTTC. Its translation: CASSIEPSRDLNIQYF.

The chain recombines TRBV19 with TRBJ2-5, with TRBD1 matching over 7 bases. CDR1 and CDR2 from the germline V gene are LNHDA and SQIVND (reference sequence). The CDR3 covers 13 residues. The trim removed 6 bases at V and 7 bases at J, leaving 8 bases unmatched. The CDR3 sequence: CASSRDSGGTQYF. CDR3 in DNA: TGTGCCAGTAGCCGGGACAGCGGTGGGACCCAGTACTTC.

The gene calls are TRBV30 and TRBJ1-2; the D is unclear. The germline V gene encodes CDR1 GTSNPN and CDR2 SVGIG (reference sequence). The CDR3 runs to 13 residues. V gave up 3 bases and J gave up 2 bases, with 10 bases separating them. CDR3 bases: TGTGCCTGGAGCCCCGGCCCCAACTATGGCTACACCTTC. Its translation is CAWSPGPNYGYTF.

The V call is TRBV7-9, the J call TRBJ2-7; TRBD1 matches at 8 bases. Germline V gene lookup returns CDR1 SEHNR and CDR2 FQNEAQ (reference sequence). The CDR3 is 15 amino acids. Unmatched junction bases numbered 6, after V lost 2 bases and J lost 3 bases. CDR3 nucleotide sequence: TGTGCCAGCAGCTTAACGTCAGGGGGCGTCTACGAGCAGTACTTC. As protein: CASSLTSGGVYEQYF.

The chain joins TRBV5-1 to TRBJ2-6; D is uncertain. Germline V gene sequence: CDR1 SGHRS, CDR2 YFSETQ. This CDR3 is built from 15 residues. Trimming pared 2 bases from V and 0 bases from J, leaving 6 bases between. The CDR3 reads CASSLRDSGANVLTF. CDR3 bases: TGCGCCAGCAGCTTAAGGGACTCTGGGGCCAACGTCCTGACTTTC.

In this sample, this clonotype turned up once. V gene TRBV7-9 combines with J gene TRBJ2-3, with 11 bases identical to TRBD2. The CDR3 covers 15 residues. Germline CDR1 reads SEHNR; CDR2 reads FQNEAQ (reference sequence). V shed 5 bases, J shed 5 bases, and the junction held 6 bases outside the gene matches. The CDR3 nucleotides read TGTGCCAGCAGCCCACTAGCGGGAGACGTAGATACGCAGTATTTT. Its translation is CASSPLAGDVDTQYF.

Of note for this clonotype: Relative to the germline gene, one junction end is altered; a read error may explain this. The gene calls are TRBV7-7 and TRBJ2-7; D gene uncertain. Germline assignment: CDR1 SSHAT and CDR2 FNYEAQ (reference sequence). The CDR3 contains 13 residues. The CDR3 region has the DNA TGTGCTAGCAGCTTAGACGGGTCCTACGAGCAGTACTTC. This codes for CASSLDGSYEQYF.

The CDR3 sequence is CSATSSYEQYF. The CDR3 region has the DNA TGCAGCGCCACCAGCTCCTACGAGCAGTACTTC. This chain joins TRBV29-1 and TRBJ2-7, with D hard to call. CDR3 size: 11 residues. V shed 7 bases and J shed 0 bases, with 7 bases lying between them. Germline V CDR1 and CDR2: SQVTM, ANQGSEA.

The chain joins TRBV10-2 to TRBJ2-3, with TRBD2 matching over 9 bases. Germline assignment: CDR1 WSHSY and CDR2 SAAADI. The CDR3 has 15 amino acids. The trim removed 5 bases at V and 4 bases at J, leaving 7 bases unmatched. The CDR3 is CASSMAGGRADTQYF. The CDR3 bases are TGCGCCAGCAGTATGGCGGGGGGGAGGGCAGATACGCAGTATTTT.